The next 24 T cell receptor beta chains were all read from a single sample in a study of molecular identifiers for immune sequencing clone quantification (dated by TCRdb to 2017 to 2018). The library was made by PCR. The listed sequencing device is Illumina HiSeq 4000. The public reads were reanalyzed by TCRdb: fastp trimming at Q25, MiXCR alignment, in-frame beta chains only. CDR3 protein duplicates are merged, each entry listing the most common genes and DNA. Counted in this sample were about 640,000 distinct CDR3 sequences; 20% of them appeared once. The top ten constitute roughly 0.83% of the sample. The source material was naive CD8+ T cells from blood, with Jurkat cell RNA spiked in. The cell subset or site tag for this specimen amounts to: FACS-sorted CD8+CD4-CCR7+CD45RA+ naive T cells. The receptors originated from a human donor in good health. Some libraries in this study had Jurkat cell RNA spiked in.

This clonotype appeared many times. The rearrangement links TRBV7-9 to TRBJ2-5, with 7 bases matching TRBD1. The V segment lost 6 bases and the J segment 5 bases; nucleotides outside the gene matches: 3. The CDR3 contains 12 residues. The germline CDR1 and CDR2 sequences are SEHNR and FQNEAQ (reference sequence). For the CDR3, the DNA is TGTGCCAGCAGATACAGGGGTGAGACCCAGTACTTC. Translating gives CASRYRGETQYF.

Many counts were recorded for this clonotype. In nucleotides, the CDR3 is TGTGCCAGCAGCCTACCGGGACTGCTGACTGAAGCTTTCTTT. This sequence encodes CASSLPGLLTEAFF. The chain employs TRBV7-9 and TRBJ1-1; TRBD1 might be the D (5 bases). Trimming took off 5 bases at V and 5 bases at J, with 15 bases between the two ends. Germline V CDR1 and CDR2: SEHNR, FQNEAQ (reference sequence). The CDR3 sequence is 14 residues long. Based on the CDR3 plus reference TRBV7-9 and TRBJ1-1, the full variable domain is DTGVSQNPRHKITKRGQNVTFRCDPISEHNRLYWYRQTLGQGPEFLTYFQNEAQLEKSRLLSDRFSAERPKGSFSTLEIQRTEQGDSAMYLCASSLPGLLTEAFFGQGTRLTVV.

In this sample, this clonotype turned up many times. The chain is built from TRBV7-9 and TRBJ1-1; D is undetermined. Germline V gene lookup returns CDR1 SEHNR and CDR2 FQNEAQ (reference sequence). The CDR3 has 14 amino acids. V lost 0 bases and J lost 8, with 13 bases in between. CDR3 coding DNA: TGTGCCAGCAGCTTAGCGGAGGGTCCCGTCGAAGCTTTCTTT. Protein product: CASSLAEGPVEAFF.

Note on this clonotype: A clone one base away is much larger, so this may be a read error. This chain joins TRBV5-1 and TRBJ2-7, with 12 bases identical to TRBD1. CDR1 is SGHRS and CDR2 is YFSETQ in the germline V gene. The CDR3 covers 17 residues. In nucleotides, the CDR3 is TGCGCCAGCAGCCCCGGGACAGGGGGCCCGAGCTCCTACGAGCAGCACTTC. It yields the protein CASSPGTGGPSSYEQHF.

This clonotype was counted only a few times. The rearrangement links TRBV6-1 to TRBJ1-1, with D possibly matching TRBD1 (6 bases). The V end lost 1 base, the J end lost 1 base, and 22 bases lay between the germline ends. There are 19 residues in the CDR3. Germline V gene sequence: CDR1 MNHNS, CDR2 SASEGT. The CDR3 DNA reads TGTGCCAGCAGTGAAGAAGGGCCCGTCTGGCAGGGGACGAACACTGAAGCTTTCTTT. Protein: CASSEEGPVWQGTNTEAFF.

The J gene is TRBJ1-4, the V gene TRBV12-3 or TRBV12-4; D call uncertain. There are 16 residues in the CDR3. Trimming left V 5 bases short and J 1 base short, with 14 bases between. The chain's CDR3 is CASSILSGVTNEKLFF. The CDR3 DNA follows: TGTGCCAGCAGTATCTTGAGCGGAGTAACTAATGAAAAACTGTTTTTT.

This clonotype was counted many times. This chain uses TRBV7-9 with TRBJ2-2; TRBD1 agrees at 7 bases. With V trimmed by 5 bases and J by 4 bases, 7 bases remained unmatched. Germline lookup yields CDR1 SEHNR and CDR2 FQNEAQ (reference sequence). The CDR3 runs to 15 residues. The CDR3 DNA is TGTGCCAGCAGCAAGACAGGGCATGGCACCGGGGAGCTGTTTTTT. It codes for CASSKTGHGTGELFF. Using reference TRBV7-9 and TRBJ2-2 for the parts outside the CDR3, the full variable domain is DTGVSQNPRHKITKRGQNVTFRCDPISEHNRLYWYRQTLGQGPEFLTYFQNEAQLEKSRLLSDRFSAERPKGSFSTLEIQRTEQGDSAMYLCASSKTGHGTGELFFGEGSRLTVL.

The chain joins TRBV11-2 to TRBJ2-2, with TRBD1 identical over 8 bases. V lost 1 base, J lost 4 bases, and 5 bases stayed unmatched. There are 16 residues in the CDR3. Germline CDR1 SGHAT, CDR2 FQNNGV. The CDR3 sequence: CASSLVQGAPTGELFF. The CDR3 bases are TGTGCCAGCAGCTTAGTCCAGGGGGCTCCCACCGGGGAGCTGTTTTTT.

This rearrangement joins TRBV6-2 or TRBV6-3 to TRBJ2-1; TRBD2 matches 8 bases. The CDR3 consists of 16 residues. Germline CDR1 MNHEY, CDR2 SVGEGT. Germline trimming cut 0 bases from V and 8 bases from J; bases unmatched to any gene: 9. The CDR3 sequence is CASSYSVAGGWDEQFF. The DNA of the CDR3 is TGTGCCAGCAGTTACTCGGTTGCGGGAGGATGGGATGAGCAGTTCTTC.

At least ten counts were recorded for this clonotype. This chain joins TRBV4-1 and TRBJ2-5; 7 nucleotides line up with TRBD1. Looked up from germline, CDR1 is MGHRA and CDR2 is YSYEKL. The CDR3 loop spans 16 amino acids. V gave up 1 base and J gave up 4 bases; unmatched junction bases: 9. The CDR3 bases are TGCGCCAGCAGCCAAGTTTCAAACAGGGGTGGAGAGACCCAGTACTTC. Its protein product is CASSQVSNRGGETQYF.

This clonotype was detected ten times or more. The chain links TRBV12-3 or TRBV12-4 to TRBJ1-4; 10 bases line up with TRBD1. This CDR3 is 18 amino acids long. After removal of 5 bases from V and 0 bases from J, the junction contained 9 bases not matched to a gene. CDR3 DNA sequence: TGTGCCAGCAGTCCCGGGACAGGGGTCAGTGCAACTAATGAAAAACTGTTTTTT. The encoded protein is CASSPGTGVSATNEKLFF.

V gene TRBV29-1 combines with J gene TRBJ2-5; no reliable D call. This CDR3 contains 12 residues. Trimming stripped 4 bases from V and 2 bases from J, with 8 bases between. Germline loops: CDR1 SQVTM, CDR2 ANQGSEA. CDR3 protein: CSVVGRQETQYF. CDR3 nucleotides: TGCAGCGTTGTTGGGCGGCAAGAGACCCAGTACTTC.

The rearrangement links TRBV24-1 to TRBJ2-7; the match to TRBD1 covers 7 bases. Looked up from germline, CDR1 is KGHDR and CDR2 is SFDVKD. The CDR3 runs to 15 residues. Trimming at V came to 4 bases and at J to 2 bases, leaving 7 bases not matched to a gene. In nucleotides, the CDR3 is TGTGCCACCAGTGAGGGACAGACCCCAACCTACGAGCAGTACTTC. This codes for CATSEGQTPTYEQYF.

In the case of this clonotype: A much larger clone differs from this one at a single base, so this may be a read error. The rearrangement uses TRBV29-1 and TRBJ2-7, with 7 bases identical to TRBD2. Germline loops: CDR1 SQVTM, CDR2 ANQGSEA. This CDR3 has 14 residues. Trimming removed 6 bases from V and 5 bases from J; junction bases left unmatched: 13. The CDR3 bases are TGCAGCGTGAGCCAGGGAAGCGGGACCCACGAGCAGTACTTC. This sequence encodes CSVSQGSGTHEQYF.

In the case of this clonotype: One base away lies a much larger clone, so this may be a sequencing read error. The chain is built from TRBV24-1 and TRBJ2-1; 13 positions match TRBD2. Looked up from germline, CDR1 is KGHDR and CDR2 is SFDVKD. V lost 5 bases, J lost 9 bases, and 12 bases stayed unmatched. The CDR3 consists of 17 residues. The CDR3 loop is CATSVGTSGIVSTEQFF. In DNA form, the CDR3 reads TGTGCCACCAGTGTCGGGACTAGCGGGATTGTGTCCACTGAGCAGTTCTTC.

The chain is built from TRBV20-1 and TRBJ2-3, with 13 bases identical to TRBD2. CDR1 is DFQATT and CDR2 is SNEGSKA in the germline V gene (reference sequence). V trimming: 0 bases; J trimming: 4 bases; junction bases outside the gene matches: 4. The CDR3 is 16 amino acids. CDR3 amino acids: CSARDRTSGSADTQYF. The CDR3 bases are TGCAGTGCTAGAGATCGGACTAGCGGGAGTGCAGATACGCAGTATTTT.

This clonotype was seen a few times. This sequence joins TRBV14 and TRBJ2-7; 10 bases align to TRBD2. Germline trimming cut 7 bases from V and 3 bases from J; bases unmatched to any gene: 3. The CDR3 has 13 amino acids. Germline CDR1 SGHDN, CDR2 FVKESK. The CDR3, as DNA: TGTGCCAGCAACCCTAGCGGGGGCTACGAGCAGTACTTC. Protein sequence: CASNPSGGYEQYF.

This clonotype was seen more than once but under ten times. This chain uses TRBV27 with TRBJ2-1; D remains unclear. Germline values: CDR1 MNHEY, CDR2 SMNVEV (reference sequence). The ends were cut back, 3 bases at V and 8 bases at J, with 11 bases in the middle. The CDR3 runs to 13 residues. The CDR3 coding sequence is TGTGCCAGCAGTTTTTTTAGCTCGGATGAGCAGTTCTTC. Its translation is CASSFFSSDEQFF.

CDR3 in amino acids: CASSLSLAGATTGELFF. The CDR3 DNA is TGTGCCAGCAGCCTTTCACTAGCGGGGGCTACCACCGGGGAGCTGTTTTTT. The chain combines TRBV6-2 or TRBV6-3 with TRBJ2-2, with 11 bases fitting TRBD2. This CDR3 comprises 17 residues. CDR1 and CDR2 from the germline V gene are MNHEY and SVGEGT. Trimming took 6 bases from V and 4 from J; bases not matched to a gene: 10.

J is TRBJ1-5 and V is TRBV18; 8 bases match TRBD1. The CDR3 contains 17 residues. Germline assignment: CDR1 KGHSH and CDR2 LQKENI. J gave up 2 bases and V 6 bases, and 12 bases lay outside the gene matches. The CDR3 DNA reads as TGTGCCAGCTCCCAGGACAGGGAGGTTAGGGGCAATCAGCCCCAGCATTTT. Its protein product is CASSQDREVRGNQPQHF.

The V and J genes are TRBV6-1 and TRBJ2-7; no clear D. CDR3 size: 14 residues. Deletions cut 1 base from V and 2 bases from J, with 9 bases between. CDR1 and CDR2 from the germline V gene are MNHNS and SASEGT. The CDR3: CASSEVHTAYEQYF. CDR3 in DNA: TGTGCCAGCAGTGAAGTTCACACAGCCTACGAGCAGTACTTC.

Ten or more counts support this clonotype. The genes are TRBV4-3 and TRBJ2-5; 7 bases line up with TRBD2. The V segment lost 3 bases and the J segment 5 bases; nucleotides outside the gene matches: 9. The CDR3 length is 15 residues. CDR1 LGHNA and CDR2 YSLEER come from the germline V gene. The CDR3 nucleotides are TGCGCCAGCAGCCAGGAAAGACTGGGAGGGGAGACCCAGTACTTC. Translation gives CASSQERLGGETQYF.

Turning to this clonotype: A much larger clone lies one base from this, so it may be a read error. The V and J genes are TRBV12-3 or TRBV12-4 and TRBJ1-2, with unresolved D. The CDR3 sequence is 16 residues long. The CDR3 DNA sequence: TGTGCCTGCAGTCCCCATTTAATGCCTCATAACTATGGCTACACCTTC. Translating it yields CACSPHLMPHNYGYTF.

With regard to this clonotype: This could be a read error, since a much larger clone is one nucleotide away. The chain recombines TRBV9 with TRBJ2-2; possibly TRBD2 for D (5 bases). This CDR3 comprises 16 residues. Germline V gene data show CDR1 as SGDLS and CDR2 as YYNGEE. V gave up 4 bases and J gave up 8 bases, with 21 bases separating them. CDR3 residues: CASSLPQRAPRGELFF. The CDR3 nucleotides are TGTGCCAGCAGCTTACCCCAGAGGGCCCCTCGTGGGGAGCTGTTTTTT.